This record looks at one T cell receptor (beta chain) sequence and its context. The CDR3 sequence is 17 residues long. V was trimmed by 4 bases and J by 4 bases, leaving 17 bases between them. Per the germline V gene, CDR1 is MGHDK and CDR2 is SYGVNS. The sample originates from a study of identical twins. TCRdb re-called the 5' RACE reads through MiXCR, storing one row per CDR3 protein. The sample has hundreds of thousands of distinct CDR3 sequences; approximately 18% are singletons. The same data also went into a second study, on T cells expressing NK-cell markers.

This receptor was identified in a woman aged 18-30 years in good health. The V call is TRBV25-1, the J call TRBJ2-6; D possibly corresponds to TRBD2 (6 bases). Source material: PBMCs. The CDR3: CASSARVSGRGANVLTF. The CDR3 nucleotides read TGTGCCAGCAGTGCCCGAGTTTCAGGGAGGGGGGCCAACGTCCTGACTTTC.